This entry describes one TCR beta chain. No antigen is known for it. The sample is drawn from a study of OX40 agonist ivuxolimab in advanced cancers. Study outcomes and limitations: Relative to CD4+ cells, CD8+ T cells on average had more expanded clones. Some nonresponders additionally presented with little normalized T-cell clonal expansion. In the 0.1 to 3.0 mg/kg range, CD4+ and CD8+ blood T cells had expanded clonally by week 6.

Germline values: CDR1 LGHNA, CDR2 YSLEER. The CDR3 has 12 amino acids. The germline V and J ends were trimmed by 0 bases and 3 bases, with 3 bases remaining between them. Measured with immunoSEQ multiplex PCR; TCRdb has only the in-frame clones, and not every one. The sample includes approximately 70,000 clones, 90% to 95% seen only once; the top ten take approximately 4.8%. Patients were ruled out by autoimmune disease history or systemic immunosuppression. The sequence came from an adult with an advanced solid tumor such as melanoma, head and neck, liver or kidney cancer. The sequences come from CD4+ or CD8+ T cells sorted from blood, collected in a trial of the OX40 agonist ivuxolimab. The chain joins TRBV4-3 to TRBJ2-7; D is undetermined. CDR3 nucleotide sequence: TGCGCCAGCAGCCAAGACGGCTACGAGCAGTACTTC. Amino acid sequence: CASSQDGYEQYF.